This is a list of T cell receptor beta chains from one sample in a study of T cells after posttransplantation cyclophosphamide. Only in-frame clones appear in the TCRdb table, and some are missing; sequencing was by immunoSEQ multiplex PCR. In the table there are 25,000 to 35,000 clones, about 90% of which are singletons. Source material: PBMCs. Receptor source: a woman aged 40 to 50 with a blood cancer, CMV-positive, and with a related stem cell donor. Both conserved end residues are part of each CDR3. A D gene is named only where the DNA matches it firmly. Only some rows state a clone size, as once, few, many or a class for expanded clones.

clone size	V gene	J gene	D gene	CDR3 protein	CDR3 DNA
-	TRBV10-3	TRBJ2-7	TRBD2	CAISAGTRGPETLGYEQYF	TGTGCCATCAGCGCCGGGACTAGAGGGCCCGAGACCTTGGGATACGAGCAGTACTTC
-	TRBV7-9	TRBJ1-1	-	CASSSGQRRTEAFF	TGTGCCAGCAGCTCTGGACAGCGGCGCACTGAAGCTTTCTTT
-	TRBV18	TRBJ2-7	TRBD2	CASSPPWRGDLTYEQYF	TGTGCCAGCTCACCTCCCTGGCGGGGGGATCTGACCTACGAGCAGTACTTC
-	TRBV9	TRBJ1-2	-	CASSSGWGANYGYTF	TGTGCCAGCAGCAGCGGGTGGGGGGCTAACTATGGCTACACCTTC
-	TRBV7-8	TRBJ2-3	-	CASSLGRIPDTQYF	TGTGCCAGCAGCTTAGGCAGGATCCCAGATACGCAGTATTTT
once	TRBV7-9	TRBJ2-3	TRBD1	CASSLWGQGPTDTQYF	TGTGCCAGCAGCTTGTGGGGACAGGGGCCCACAGATACGCAGTATTTT
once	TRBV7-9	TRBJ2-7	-	CASSLVRQRDFYEQYF	TGTGCCAGCAGCTTAGTTCGCCAGAGAGACTTCTACGAGCAGTACTTC
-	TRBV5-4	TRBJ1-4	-	CASSLERGRGEKLFF	TGTGCCAGCAGCTTGGAAAGGGGCCGGGGGGAAAAACTGTTTTTT
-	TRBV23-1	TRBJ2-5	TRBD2	CASSQFLSLAGGPLETQYF	TGCGCCAGCAGTCAATTTCTATCCCTAGCGGGGGGGCCTTTGGAGACCCAGTACTTC
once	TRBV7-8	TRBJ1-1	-	CASSFRVNTEAFF	TGTGCCAGCAGCTTCCGAGTGAACACTGAAGCTTTCTTT
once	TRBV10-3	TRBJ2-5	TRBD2	CAISESSGSTETQYF	TGTGCCATCAGTGAATCTAGCGGGAGTACAGAGACCCAGTACTTC
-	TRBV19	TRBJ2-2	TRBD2	CASTDLLAGGVTGELFF	TGTGCCAGTACTGATCTCCTAGCGGGGGGTGTCACCGGGGAGCTGTTTTTT
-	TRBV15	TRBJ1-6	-	CATSRGLDSRNSPLHF	TGTGCCACCAGCAGAGGGCTGGACAGTCGTAATTCACCCCTCCACTTT
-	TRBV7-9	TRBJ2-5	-	CASSLVGGGETQYF	TGTGCCAGCAGCTTAGTGGGTGGAGGAGAGACCCAGTACTTC
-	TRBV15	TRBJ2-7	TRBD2	CATSRDLRGGEQYF	TGTGCCACCAGCAGAGATTTACGCGGGGGGGAGCAGTACTTC
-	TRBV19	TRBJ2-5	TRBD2	CASRGGSGGPQETQYF	TGTGCCAGTAGAGGGGGTAGCGGGGGACCTCAAGAGACCCAGTACTTC
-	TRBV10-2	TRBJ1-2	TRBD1	CASKGGWTGTYGYTF	TGCGCCAGCAAGGGGGGATGGACAGGGACGTATGGCTACACCTTC
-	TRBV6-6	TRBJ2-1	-	CASSLQGYEYNEQFF	TGTGCCAGCAGCCTACAGGGATATGAATACAATGAGCAGTTCTTC
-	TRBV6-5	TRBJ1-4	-	CASRKWTDSNEKLFF	TGTGCCAGCAGAAAGTGGACAGATTCGAATGAAAAACTGTTTTTT
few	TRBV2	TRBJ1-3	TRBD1	CASNARDRGSGNTIYF	TGTGCCAGCAACGCCCGGGACAGGGGCTCTGGAAACACCATATATTTT
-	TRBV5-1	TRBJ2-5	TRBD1	CASRRQGAGETQYF	TGCGCCAGCAGGCGTCAGGGGGCGGGAGAGACCCAGTACTTC
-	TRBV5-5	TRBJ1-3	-	CASNPTGSGNTIYF	TGTGCCAGCAATCCCACAGGGTCTGGAAACACCATATATTTT
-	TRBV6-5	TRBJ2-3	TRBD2	CASSYPQYGGADTQYF	TGTGCCAGCAGTTACCCGCAATACGGGGGGGCAGATACGCAGTATTTT
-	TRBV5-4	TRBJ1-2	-	CASSLVGSGSGYTF	TGTGCCAGCAGCTTGGTGGGGAGCGGGAGTGGCTACACCTTC
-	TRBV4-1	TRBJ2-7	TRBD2	CASSPRGGNEQYF	TGCGCCAGCAGCCCCCGGGGGGGAAACGAGCAGTACTTC
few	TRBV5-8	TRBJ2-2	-	CAINNPTAANTGELFF	TGTGCCATCAATAACCCGACAGCCGCGAACACCGGGGAGCTGTTTTTT
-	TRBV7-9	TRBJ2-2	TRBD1	CASSLGQVGTGELFF	TGTGCCAGCAGCCTAGGACAGGTGGGCACCGGGGAGCTGTTTTTT
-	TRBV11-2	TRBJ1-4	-	CASSYQGNTNEKLFF	TGTGCCAGCAGCTACCAGGGCAACACTAATGAAAAACTGTTTTTT
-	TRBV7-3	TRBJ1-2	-	CASSLYVGQPYGYTF	TGTGCCAGCAGCTTATACGTCGGACAGCCCTATGGCTACACCTTC
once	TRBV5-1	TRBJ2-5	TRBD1	CASSLGQGRQETQYF	TGCGCCAGCAGCCTGGGACAGGGGCGACAAGAGACCCAGTACTTC
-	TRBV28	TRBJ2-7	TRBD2	CASSPLAESYEQYF	TGTGCCAGCAGTCCACTAGCGGAATCCTACGAGCAGTACTTC
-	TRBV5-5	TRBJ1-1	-	CASSLDGARLNTEAFF	TGTGCCAGCAGCCTGGATGGTGCTCGGTTGAACACTGAAGCTTTCTTT
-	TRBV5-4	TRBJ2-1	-	CASSFGPGRNEQFF	TGTGCCAGCAGCTTTGGGCCCGGCCGCAATGAGCAGTTCTTC
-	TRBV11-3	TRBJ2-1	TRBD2	CASSLEAGGSYNEQFF	TGTGCCAGCAGCTTAGAGGCGGGGGGTTCCTACAATGAGCAGTTCTTC
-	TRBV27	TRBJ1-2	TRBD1	CASSFRTGRGGYTF	TGTGCCAGCAGTTTTCGGACAGGGAGGGGTGGCTACACCTTC
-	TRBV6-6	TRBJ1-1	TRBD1	CASSSGGTEAFF	TGTGCCAGCAGTTCAGGGGGCACTGAAGCTTTCTTT
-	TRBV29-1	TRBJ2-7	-	CSVAQDISYEQYF	TGCAGCGTTGCCCAGGACATCTCCTACGAGCAGTACTTC
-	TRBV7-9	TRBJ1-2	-	CASSLVGGAYGYTF	TGTGCCAGCAGCTTAGTGGGGGGAGCCTATGGCTACACCTTC
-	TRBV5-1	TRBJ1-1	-	CASSLVRGGATEAFF	TGCGCCAGCAGCTTGGTTAGGGGGGGGGCCACTGAAGCTTTCTTT